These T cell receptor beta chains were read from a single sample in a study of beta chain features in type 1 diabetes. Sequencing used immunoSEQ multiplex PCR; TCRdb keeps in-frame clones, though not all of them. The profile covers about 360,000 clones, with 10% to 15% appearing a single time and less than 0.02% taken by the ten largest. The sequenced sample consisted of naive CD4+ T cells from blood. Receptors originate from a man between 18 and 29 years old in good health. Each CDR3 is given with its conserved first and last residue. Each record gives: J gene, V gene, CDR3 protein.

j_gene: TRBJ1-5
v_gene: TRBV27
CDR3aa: CASSSGTGGGQPQHF

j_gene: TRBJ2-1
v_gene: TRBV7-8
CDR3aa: CASSSHRDEQFF

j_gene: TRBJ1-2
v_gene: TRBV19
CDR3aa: CASSILSGTGVLYGYTF

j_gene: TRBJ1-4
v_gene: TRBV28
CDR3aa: CASSLEGATNEKLFF

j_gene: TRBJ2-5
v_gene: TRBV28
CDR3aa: CASSLTPAQETQYF

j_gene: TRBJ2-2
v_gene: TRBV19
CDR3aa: CASSIQGRSGELFF

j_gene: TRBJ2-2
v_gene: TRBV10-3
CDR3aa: CAISPGTRNTGELFF

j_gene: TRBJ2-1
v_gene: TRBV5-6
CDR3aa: CASSPQVTTYNEQFF

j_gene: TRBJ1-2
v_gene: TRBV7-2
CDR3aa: CASSQDRGDGYTF

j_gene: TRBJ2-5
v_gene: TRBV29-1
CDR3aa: CSVEGWEGPRETQYF

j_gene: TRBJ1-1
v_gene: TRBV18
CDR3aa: CASSPADRDSEAFF

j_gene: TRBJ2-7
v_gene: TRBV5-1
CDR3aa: CASSLNTGPSYEQYF

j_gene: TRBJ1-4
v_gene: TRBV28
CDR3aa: CASSLLGRTENEKLFF

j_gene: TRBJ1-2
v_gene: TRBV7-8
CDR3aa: CASSGTGTANYGYTF

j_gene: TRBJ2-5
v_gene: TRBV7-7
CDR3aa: CASSLGLAGPGETQYF

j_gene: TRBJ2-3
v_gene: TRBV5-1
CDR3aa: CASSLRGAPTDTQYF